This T cell receptor beta chain was profiled in a study of T-cell reconstitution after alpha-beta-depleted transplantation in children. A TCRbeta library incorporating unique molecular identifiers was prepared. MiXCR was run by TCRdb on the PCR reads, yielding one entry per CDR3 protein. Among some 600,000 distinct CDR3 sequences listed, approximately 12% were seen once. In the case of this clonotype: The antigen is undetermined.

Study-level results: In patients about two months after transplant, alpha-beta T cells reportedly arose from several hundred expanded graft clones. After one year, T-cell counts and TCRbeta diversity mostly came from new T cells.

The sequences come from PBMCs, mostly from graft donor cells, collected 360 days after TCRalphabeta/CD19-depleted stem cell transplant. This TCR was sampled from a male patient between 5 and 17 years old who had a stem cell transplant for acute myeloid leukemia, so the T cells may come from the graft donor.

The CDR3 DNA sequence: TGCAGTGCTACCATTTCGGTCAATGAGCAGTTCTTC. Its translation: CSATISVNEQFF. The genes are TRBV20-1 and TRBJ2-1; D gene ambiguous. Germline V gene data show CDR1 as DFQATT and CDR2 as SNEGSKA (reference sequence). The CDR3 has 12 amino acids. Deletions cut 4 bases from V and 6 bases from J, with 10 bases between.